Below, one T cell receptor (beta chain) is given with its context. Antigen unknown. The data were obtained in a study of blood T cells in healthy people across ages. A second about 7 to 11 cycle PCR used barcoded and J-beta primers. TCRdb recomputed calls from the 5' RACE reads with MiXCR, one row per CDR3 protein. The profile shows about 930,000 distinct CDR3 sequences, just under 30% of them singletons. This CDR3 spans 16 amino acids. The germline gives CDR1 SEHNR, CDR2 FQNEAQ (reference sequence). J lost 6 bases, V lost 1 base, and 4 bases had no gene match. The study, taken as a whole, reports: The study could not conclusively compare naive and antigen-experienced cells, given its unsorted PBMCs. With naive T cell percentage, TCR beta diversity showed a strong correlation.

The sample was also reused in another study, on T cells of mothers and their children. That source notes: The yield was over 9 million TCR beta CDR3 reads from each mother and approximately 3 million from each child.

This sequence originates from a woman between 40 and 55 years old in good health. The sequencing input was blood. The chain combines TRBV7-9 with TRBJ2-4; TRBD1 agrees at 12 bases. CDR3 amino acids: CASSLVGTGGRNIQYF. The CDR3 nucleotides read TGTGCCAGCAGCTTAGTGGGGACAGGGGGCAGAAACATTCAGTACTTC.